These T cell receptor beta chains were read from a single sample in a study of blood T cell repertoires in COVID-19. Assay used: immunoSEQ multiplex PCR; TCRdb lists only in-frame clones, some missing. The sample contains roughly 130,000 clones, under 90% of which appear only once. The sequencing sample was made of peripheral blood. The source is a woman aged 70-85 years with acute or convalescent COVID-19. Both conserved end residues are part of each CDR3. The D gene is left open where the match is weak. A row's size may be missing; if present it is once, few, many or a size class.

j_gene	d_gene	v_gene	abundance	CDR3nt	CDR3aa
TRBJ1-4	TRBD1	TRBV6-5	.	TGTGCCAGCGCAGGGGGTAGAACTAATGAAAAACTGTTTTTT	CASAGGRTNEKLFF
TRBJ1-6	.	TRBV9	.	TGTGCCAGCAGCCCACACGGGAATAATTCACCCCTCCACTTT	CASSPHGNNSPLHF
TRBJ1-5	TRBD1	TRBV6-5	.	TGTGCCAGCAGGCCGGACAGGGTAGGCGGTCAGCCCCAGCATTTT	CASRPDRVGGQPQHF
TRBJ2-5	.	TRBV29-1	.	TGCAGCGTTGATATAAGTCGGGAGACCCAGTACTTC	CSVDISRETQYF
TRBJ1-4	.	TRBV11-2	.	TGTGCCAGCAGCTTAGACAGGGGATGGGAAAAACTGTTTTTT	CASSLDRGWEKLFF
TRBJ1-1	TRBD1	TRBV6-2/TRBV6-3	.	TGTGCCAGCAGTTACCGAGGACAGGGCGGCGAAGCTTTCTTT	CASSYRGQGGEAFF
TRBJ1-2	.	TRBV27	.	TGTGCCAGCAGTTTATCAAGCGGGGGCGACGGCTACACCTTC	CASSLSSGGDGYTF
TRBJ1-5	.	TRBV29-1	many	TGCAGCGTTAGTTGGGGGGTCAATCAGCCCCAGCATTTT	CSVSWGVNQPQHF
TRBJ1-5	.	TRBV4-1	.	TGCGCCAGCAGCAACACACAGGCCTACAATCAGCCCCAGCATTTT	CASSNTQAYNQPQHF
TRBJ2-3	.	TRBV9	.	TGTGCCAGCAGCGTAGTAACGGGGGATACGCAGTATTTT	CASSVVTGDTQYF
TRBJ2-7	.	TRBV5-1	.	TGCGCCAGCAGCTTGGACGGGGACTACGAGCAGTACTTC	CASSLDGDYEQYF